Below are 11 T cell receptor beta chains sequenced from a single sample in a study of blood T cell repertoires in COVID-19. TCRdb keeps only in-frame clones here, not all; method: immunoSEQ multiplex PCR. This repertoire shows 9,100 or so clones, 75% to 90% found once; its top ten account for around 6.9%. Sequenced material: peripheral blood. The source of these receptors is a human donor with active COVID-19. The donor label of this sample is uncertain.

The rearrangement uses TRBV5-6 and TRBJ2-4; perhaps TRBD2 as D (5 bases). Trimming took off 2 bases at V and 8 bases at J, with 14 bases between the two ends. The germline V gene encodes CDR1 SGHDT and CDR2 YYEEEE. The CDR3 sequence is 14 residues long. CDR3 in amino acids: CASSFGSQRDIQYF. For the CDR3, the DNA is TGTGCCAGCAGCTTTGGCTCCCAGAGGGACATTCAGTACTTC.

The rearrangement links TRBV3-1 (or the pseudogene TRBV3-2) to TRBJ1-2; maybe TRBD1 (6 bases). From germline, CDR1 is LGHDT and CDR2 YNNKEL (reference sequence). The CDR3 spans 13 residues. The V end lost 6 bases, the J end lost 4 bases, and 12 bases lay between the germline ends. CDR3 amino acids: CASRGGGSYGYTF. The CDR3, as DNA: TGTGCCAGCAGGGGGGGCGGGAGCTATGGCTACACCTTC.

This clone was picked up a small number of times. CDR3 DNA sequence: TGTGCCAGCAGTTTATTGGTGTTGGCCAATGAGCAGTTCTTC. As protein: CASSLLVLANEQFF. The chain recombines TRBV28 with TRBJ2-1, with D uncertain. V was clipped by 1 base and J by 6 bases, with 10 bases between them. The CDR3 consists of 14 residues. In germline, CDR1 is MDHEN, CDR2 SYDVKM.

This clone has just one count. DNA for the CDR3: TGTGCCAGCAAGGGTCCGGGACAGGGAGCCACCGTTGAAGCTTTCTTT. Protein: CASKGPGQGATVEAFF. The chain is built from TRBV2 and TRBJ1-1; 9 bases are shared with TRBD1. Germline V gives CDR1 SNHLY, CDR2 FYNNEI. The CDR3 consists of 16 residues. V lost 7 bases to trimming and J lost 7 bases; unmatched junction nucleotides: 16.

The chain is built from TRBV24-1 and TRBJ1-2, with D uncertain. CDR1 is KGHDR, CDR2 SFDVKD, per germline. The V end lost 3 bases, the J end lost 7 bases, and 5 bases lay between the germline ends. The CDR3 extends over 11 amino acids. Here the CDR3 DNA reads TGTGCCACCAGTGATCAGGTTGGCTACACCTTC. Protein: CATSDQVGYTF.

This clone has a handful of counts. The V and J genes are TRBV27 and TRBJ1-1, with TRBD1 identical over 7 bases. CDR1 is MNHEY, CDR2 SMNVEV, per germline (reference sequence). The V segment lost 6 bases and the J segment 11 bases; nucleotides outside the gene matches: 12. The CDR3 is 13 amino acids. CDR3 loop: CASSLGQPFRAFF. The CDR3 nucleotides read TGTGCCAGCAGCCTGGGACAGCCCTTCCGCGCTTTCTTT.

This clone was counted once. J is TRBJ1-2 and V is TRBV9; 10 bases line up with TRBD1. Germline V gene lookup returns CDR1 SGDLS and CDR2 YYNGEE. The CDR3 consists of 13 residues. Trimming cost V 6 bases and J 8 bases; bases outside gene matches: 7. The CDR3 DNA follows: TGTGCCAGCATTGGGGACAGGGGAGAAGGCTACACCTTC. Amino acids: CASIGDRGEGYTF.

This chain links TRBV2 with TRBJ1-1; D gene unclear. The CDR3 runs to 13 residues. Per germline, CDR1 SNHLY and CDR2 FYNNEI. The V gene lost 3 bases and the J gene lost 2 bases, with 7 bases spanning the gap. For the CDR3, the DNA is TGTGCCAGCAGTGATCGGTCCAACACTGAAGCTTTCTTT. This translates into CASSDRSNTEAFF.

CDR3 DNA: TGTGCCAGTAGTGCCGCCGGGACAGCCTACGAGCAGTACTTC. Translation: CASSAAGTAYEQYF. The chain uses TRBV19 and TRBJ2-7, with TRBD1 matching 7 bases. This CDR3 spans 14 amino acids. V gave up 5 bases and J gave up 2 bases; unmatched junction bases: 6. Germline assignment: CDR1 LNHDA and CDR2 SQIVND (reference sequence).

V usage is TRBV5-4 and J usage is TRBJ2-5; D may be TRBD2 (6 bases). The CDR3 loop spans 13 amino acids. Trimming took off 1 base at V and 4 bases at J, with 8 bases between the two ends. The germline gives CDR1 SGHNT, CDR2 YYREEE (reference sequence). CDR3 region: CASSLWGGETQYF. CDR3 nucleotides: TGTGCCAGCAGCTTGTGGGGAGGAGAGACCCAGTACTTC.

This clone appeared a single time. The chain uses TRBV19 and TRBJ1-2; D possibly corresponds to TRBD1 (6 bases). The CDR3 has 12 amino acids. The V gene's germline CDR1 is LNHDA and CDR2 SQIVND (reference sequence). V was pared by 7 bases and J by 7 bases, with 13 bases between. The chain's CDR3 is CASTTTGSGYTF. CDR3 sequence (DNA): TGTGCCAGTACCACGACAGGTAGTGGCTACACCTTC.